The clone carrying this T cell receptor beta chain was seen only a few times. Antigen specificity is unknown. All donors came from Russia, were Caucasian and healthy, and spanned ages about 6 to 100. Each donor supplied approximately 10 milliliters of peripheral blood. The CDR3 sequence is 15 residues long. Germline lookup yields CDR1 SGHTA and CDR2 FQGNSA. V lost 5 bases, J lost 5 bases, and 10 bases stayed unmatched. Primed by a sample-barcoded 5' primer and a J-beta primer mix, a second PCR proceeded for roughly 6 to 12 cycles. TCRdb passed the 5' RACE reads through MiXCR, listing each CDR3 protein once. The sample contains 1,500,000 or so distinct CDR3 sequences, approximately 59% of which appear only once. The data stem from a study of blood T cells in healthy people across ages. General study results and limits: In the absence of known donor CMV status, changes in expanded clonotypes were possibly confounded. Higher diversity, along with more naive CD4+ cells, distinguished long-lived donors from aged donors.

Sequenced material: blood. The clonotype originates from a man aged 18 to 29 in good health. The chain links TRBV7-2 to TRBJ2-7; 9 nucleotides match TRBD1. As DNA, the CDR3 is TGTGCCAGCAGCCGGCCGGACAGGGGAATCAACGAGCAGTACTTC. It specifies CASSRPDRGINEQYF.